This T cell receptor (beta chain) was recorded in a study of cytomegalovirus exposure and HLA in healthy donors. 13 Jbeta primers and 60 Vbeta primers were used for the PCR. TCRdb's copy holds only in-frame clones and misses some; the assay was immunoSEQ multiplex PCR. This sample contains roughly 80,000 clones. CDR3 length: 15 residues. CDR1 and CDR2 from the germline V gene are MNHNS and SASEGT. Trimming cost V 6 bases and J 0 bases; bases outside gene matches: 7. This sequence was found in a woman younger than 45 in good health and CMV-seronegative. Material: PBMCs. V and J are TRBV6-1 and TRBJ1-1; TRBD1 aligns across 7 bases. The CDR3 loop reads CASRDRVALNTEAFF. The DNA of the CDR3 is TGTGCCAGCAGAGACAGGGTGGCACTGAACACTGAAGCTTTCTTT.